The 10 T cell receptor beta chains given below trace back to one sample, sequenced in a study of blood T cell repertoires in COVID-19. Here immunoSEQ multiplex PCR was the method, and the copy in TCRdb shows in-frame clones only, minus some. The sample includes 21,000 or so clones, roughly 80% seen only once; the top ten take under 8.5%. Source material: peripheral blood. These receptors originate from a human donor in a cohort sampled during active COVID-19.

CDR3 loop: CASSYSGDYPGNTIYF. CDR3 sequence (DNA): TGTGCCAGCAGTTACTCAGGGGACTACCCTGGAAACACCATATATTTT. The gene calls are TRBV6-6 and TRBJ1-3; D perhaps matches TRBD1 (5 bases). The V end was cut by 0 bases, the J end by 2 bases, with 11 bases between. This CDR3 region has 16 residues. CDR1 and CDR2 from the germline V gene are MNHNY and SVGAGI (reference sequence).

The chain is built from TRBV3-1 (or the pseudogene TRBV3-2) and TRBJ2-1; 14 bases match TRBD2. V shed 4 bases and J 3 bases; nucleotides not matched to a gene: 5. Looked up from germline, CDR1 is LGHDT and CDR2 is YNNKEL (reference sequence). The CDR3 is 17 residues long. The CDR3 region has the DNA TGTGCCAGCAGCCGGACTAGCGGGGGGTGGAGCTACAATGAGCAGTTCTTC. Its protein is CASSRTSGGWSYNEQFF.

The chain couples TRBV7-2 to TRBJ1-1, with 7 bases lining up with TRBD1. The germline V gene encodes CDR1 SGHTA and CDR2 FQGNSA. The V and J ends lost 5 bases and 0 bases, in that order; junction bases with no gene match: 3. The length of the CDR3 is 14 residues. Here the CDR3 reads CASSPGQVNTEAFF. The CDR3 bases are TGTGCCAGCAGCCCAGGACAGGTGAACACTGAAGCTTTCTTT.

The DNA of the CDR3 is TGCGCCAGCAGATCACAGGGATCCTACGAGCAGTACTTC. This translates into CASRSQGSYEQYF. The chain employs TRBV5-1 and TRBJ2-7; the D gene is possibly TRBD1 (6 bases). CDR1 is SGHRS, CDR2 YFSETQ, per germline. Trimming removed 5 bases at V and 1 base at J, with 10 bases between. The CDR3 sequence is 13 residues long.

The V and J genes are TRBV7-2 and TRBJ2-5; 10 positions agree with TRBD2. Germline values: CDR1 SGHTA, CDR2 FQGNSA. The length of the CDR3 is 16 residues. V lost 5 bases, J lost 1 base, and 7 bases stayed unmatched. Here the CDR3 reads CASSPSSGGAQETQYF. The CDR3 DNA is TGTGCCAGCAGCCCTTCCAGCGGGGGGGCCCAAGAGACCCAGTACTTC.

With respect to this clone: Its ends do not fully match the called genes, so a read error is possible. The rearrangement links TRBV4-1 to TRBJ1-2; no clear D gene. The CDR3 has 15 residues. Germline V gives CDR1 MGHRA, CDR2 YSYEKL. CDR3 sequence: CASSQPPARNYDYTF. The CDR3 DNA reads as TGCGCCAGCAGCCAACCCCCCGCACGGAACTATGACTACACCTTC.

This rearrangement joins TRBV28 to TRBJ1-1, with TRBD1 identical over 7 bases. The CDR3 is 13 amino acids. V lost 10 bases to trimming and J lost 6 bases; unmatched junction nucleotides: 11. From germline, CDR1 is MDHEN and CDR2 SYDVKM. In DNA form, the CDR3 reads TGTGCCATCGCTCTAGGGGGCCAATCTGAAGCTTTCTTT. It yields the protein CAIALGGQSEAFF. Full variable domain (rest looked up from reference TRBV28 and TRBJ1-1): DVKVTQSSRYLVKRTGEKVFLECVQDMDHENMFWYRQDPGLGLRLIYFSYDVKMKEKGDIPEGYSVSREKKERFSLILESASTNQTSMYLCAIALGGQSEAFFGQGTRLTVV.

This chain joins TRBV23-1 and TRBJ2-4; 10 positions match TRBD1. TRBV23-1 qualifies as an ORF whose function is uncertain. The CDR3 has 17 amino acids. J gave up 3 bases and V 7 bases, and 12 bases lay outside the gene matches. CDR3 sequence reads: CASKYPGTGDRKNIQYF. CDR3 bases: TGCGCCAGCAAATACCCCGGGACAGGGGATCGCAAAAACATTCAGTACTTC.

The CDR3 bases are TGTGCCAGCTCACCAAAGCAGGCTTCCTACAATGAGCAGTTCTTC. It encodes CASSPKQASYNEQFF. This sequence joins TRBV18 and TRBJ2-1; D ambiguous. V was pared by 2 bases and J by 1 base, with 9 bases between. The CDR3 contains 15 residues. Germline V gene lookup returns CDR1 KGHSH and CDR2 LQKENI.

The rearrangement joins TRBV19 to TRBJ2-2; a weak D match, TRBD1 (6 bases). Germline CDR1 and CDR2: LNHDA and SQIVND (reference sequence). The CDR3 length is 15 residues. The ends were cut back, 8 bases at V and 1 base at J, with 14 bases in the middle. CDR3: CASRTAYLNTGELFF. The CDR3 DNA follows: TGTGCCAGTCGGACAGCCTACTTGAACACCGGGGAGCTGTTTTTT.